The TCR beta chain under discussion was sequenced for a study of blood T cells in healthy people across ages. Each donor's blood draw was approximately 10 milliliters of peripheral blood. CDR1 is LGHDT, CDR2 YNNKEL, per germline (reference sequence). The CDR3 totals 14 residues. Between the trimmed V and J ends, which lost 4 bases and 3 bases, there was a span of 12 bases. PCR was performed a second time for roughly 7 to 11 cycles using a sample-barcoded 5' primer and a J-beta primer mix. Every molecule of cDNA carried a tag from a template-switch adaptor with 12 random nucleotides. TCRdb passed the 5' RACE reads through MiXCR, listing each CDR3 protein once. The sample contains about 1,600,000 distinct CDR3 sequences, around 39% of which appear only once.

V gene TRBV3-1 combines with J gene TRBJ1-2; D remains unclear. This TCR came from a woman in her late teens or twenties in good health. Sequenced material: blood. The CDR3 sequence: CASSRGPFDYGYTF. The CDR3 region has the DNA TGTGCCAGCAGCCGTGGACCATTCGACTATGGCTACACCTTC.